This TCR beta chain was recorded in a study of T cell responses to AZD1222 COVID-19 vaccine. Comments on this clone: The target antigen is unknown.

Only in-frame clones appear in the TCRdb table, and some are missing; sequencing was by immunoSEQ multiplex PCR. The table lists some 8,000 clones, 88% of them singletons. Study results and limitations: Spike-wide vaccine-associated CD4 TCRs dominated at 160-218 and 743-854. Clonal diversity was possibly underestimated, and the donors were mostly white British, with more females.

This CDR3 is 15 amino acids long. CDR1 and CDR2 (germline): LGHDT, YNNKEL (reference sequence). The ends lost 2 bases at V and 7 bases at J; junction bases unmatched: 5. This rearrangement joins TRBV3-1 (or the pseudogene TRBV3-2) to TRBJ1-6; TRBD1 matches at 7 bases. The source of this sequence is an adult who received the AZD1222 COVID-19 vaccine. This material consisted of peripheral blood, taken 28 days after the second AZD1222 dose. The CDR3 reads CASSQTQGGNSPLHF. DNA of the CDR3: TGTGCCAGCAGCCAAACTCAGGGGGGGAATTCACCCCTCCACTTT.